The T cell receptor (beta chain) under discussion was sequenced for a study of patients and donors after allogeneic stem cell transplantation. MiXCR was run by TCRdb on the RT-PCR reads, yielding one entry per CDR3 protein. The sample yields about 960,000 distinct CDR3 sequences, about 20% seen once. The germline V gene encodes CDR1 SGHTA and CDR2 FQGNSA. The CDR3 runs 14 residues. V lost 4 bases, J lost 7 bases, and 14 bases lay in between. This clonotype was observed a few times. The clonotype originates from a human donor who was either an allogeneic HSCT recipient or a stem cell or donor lymphocyte infusion donor (not recorded which). It is not recorded whose cells these are; they may come from a transplant donor. The rearrangement joins TRBV7-2 to TRBJ2-1; possibly TRBD1 or TRBD2 for D (5 bases each). The sample comprised blood, either unsorted or a sorted T cell fraction (not recorded which). The CDR3 coding sequence is TGTGCCAGCAGCTACCGGATCTGGGGGAATGAGCAGTTCTTC. The encoded protein is CASSYRIWGNEQFF.